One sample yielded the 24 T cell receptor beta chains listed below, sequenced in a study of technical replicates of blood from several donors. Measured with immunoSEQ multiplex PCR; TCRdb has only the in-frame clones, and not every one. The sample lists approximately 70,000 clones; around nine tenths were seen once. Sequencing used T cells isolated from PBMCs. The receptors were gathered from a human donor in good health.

The CDR3 reads CASSPRDRAYEQYF. The CDR3 DNA follows: TGCGCCAGCAGCCCCCGGGACAGGGCCTACGAGCAGTACTTC. The chain joins TRBV4-3 to TRBJ2-7; 9 positions match TRBD1. The germline gives CDR1 LGHNA, CDR2 YSLEER. The junction had 3 bases not matched to a gene; V was cut back by 4 bases and J by 2 bases. The CDR3 covers 14 residues.

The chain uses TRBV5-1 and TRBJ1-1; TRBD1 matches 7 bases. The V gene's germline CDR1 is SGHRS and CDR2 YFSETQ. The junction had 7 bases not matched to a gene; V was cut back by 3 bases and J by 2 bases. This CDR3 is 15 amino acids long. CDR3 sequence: CASSSHRGRNTEAFF. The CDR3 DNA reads TGCGCCAGCAGCTCACACAGGGGTCGCAACACTGAAGCTTTCTTT.

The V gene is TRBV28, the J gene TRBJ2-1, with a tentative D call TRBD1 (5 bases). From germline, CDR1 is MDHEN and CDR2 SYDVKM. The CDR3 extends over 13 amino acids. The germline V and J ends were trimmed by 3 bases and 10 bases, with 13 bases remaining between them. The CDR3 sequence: CASSFLGDWEQFF. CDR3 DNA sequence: TGTGCCAGCAGTTTTTTAGGGGATTGGGAGCAGTTCTTC.

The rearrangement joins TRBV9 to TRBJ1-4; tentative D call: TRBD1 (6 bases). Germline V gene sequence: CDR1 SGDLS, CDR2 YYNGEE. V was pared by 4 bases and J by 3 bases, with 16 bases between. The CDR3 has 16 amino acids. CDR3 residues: CASSPYAGAANEKLFF. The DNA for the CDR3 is TGTGCCAGCAGCCCCTATGCAGGGGCTGCTAATGAAAAACTGTTTTTT.

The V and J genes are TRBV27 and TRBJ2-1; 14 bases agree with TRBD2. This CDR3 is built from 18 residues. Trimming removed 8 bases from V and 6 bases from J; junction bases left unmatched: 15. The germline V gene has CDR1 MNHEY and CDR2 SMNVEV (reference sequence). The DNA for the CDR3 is TGTGCCAGCCGCGGGACTAGCGGGAGTATTGGGGCACTCAATGAGCAGTTCTTC. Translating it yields CASRGTSGSIGALNEQFF.

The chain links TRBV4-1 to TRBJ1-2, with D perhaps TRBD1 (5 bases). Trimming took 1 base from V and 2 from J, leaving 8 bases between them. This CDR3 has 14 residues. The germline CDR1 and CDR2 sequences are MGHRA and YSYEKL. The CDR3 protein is CASSQVRVNYGYTF. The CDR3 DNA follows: TGCGCCAGCAGCCAAGTCAGGGTAAACTATGGCTACACCTTC.

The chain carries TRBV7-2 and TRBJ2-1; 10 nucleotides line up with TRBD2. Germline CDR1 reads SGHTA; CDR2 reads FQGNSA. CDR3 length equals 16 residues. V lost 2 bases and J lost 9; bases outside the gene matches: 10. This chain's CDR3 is CASSLRAGGFWVEQFF. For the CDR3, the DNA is TGTGCCAGCAGCTTAAGAGCGGGAGGGTTCTGGGTTGAGCAGTTCTTC.

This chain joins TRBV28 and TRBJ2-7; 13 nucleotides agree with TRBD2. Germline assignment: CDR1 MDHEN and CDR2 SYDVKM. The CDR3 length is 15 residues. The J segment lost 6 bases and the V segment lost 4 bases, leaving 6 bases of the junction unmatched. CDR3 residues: CASSWTSGSFFEQYF. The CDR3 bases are TGTGCCAGCAGTTGGACTAGCGGGAGCTTCTTCGAGCAGTACTTC.

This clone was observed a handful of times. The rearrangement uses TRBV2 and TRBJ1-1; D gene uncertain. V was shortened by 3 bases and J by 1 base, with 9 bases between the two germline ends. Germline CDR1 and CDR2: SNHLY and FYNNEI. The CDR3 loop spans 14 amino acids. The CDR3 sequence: CASSDQTGNTEAFF. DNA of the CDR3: TGTGCCAGCAGTGACCAGACGGGGAACACTGAAGCTTTCTTT.

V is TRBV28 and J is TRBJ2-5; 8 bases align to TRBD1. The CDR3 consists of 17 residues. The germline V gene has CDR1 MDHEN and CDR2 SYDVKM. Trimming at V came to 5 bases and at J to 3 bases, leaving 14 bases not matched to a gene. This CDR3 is CASSQKPDREVEETQYF. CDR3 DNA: TGTGCCAGCAGTCAGAAGCCGGACAGGGAAGTCGAAGAGACCCAGTACTTC.

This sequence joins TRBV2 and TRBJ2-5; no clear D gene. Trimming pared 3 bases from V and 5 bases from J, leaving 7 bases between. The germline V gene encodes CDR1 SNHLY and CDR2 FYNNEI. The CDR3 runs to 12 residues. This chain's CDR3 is CASSDLRETQYF. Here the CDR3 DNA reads TGTGCCAGCAGTGACCTGAGGGAGACCCAGTACTTC.

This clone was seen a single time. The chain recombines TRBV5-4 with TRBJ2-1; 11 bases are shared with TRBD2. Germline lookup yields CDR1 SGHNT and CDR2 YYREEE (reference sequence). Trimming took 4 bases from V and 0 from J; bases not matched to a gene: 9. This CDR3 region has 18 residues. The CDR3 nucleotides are TGTGCCAGCAGCCGACTAACTAGCGGGGGAAGCTCCTACAATGAGCAGTTCTTC. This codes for CASSRLTSGGSSYNEQFF.

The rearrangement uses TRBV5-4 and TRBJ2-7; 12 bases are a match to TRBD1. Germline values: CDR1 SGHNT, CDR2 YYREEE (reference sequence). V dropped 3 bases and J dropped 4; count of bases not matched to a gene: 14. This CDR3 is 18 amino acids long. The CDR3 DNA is TGTGCCAGCAGCTCGGACCCGGGACAGGGGGCGCTAAAGTACGAGCAGTACTTC. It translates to CASSSDPGQGALKYEQYF.

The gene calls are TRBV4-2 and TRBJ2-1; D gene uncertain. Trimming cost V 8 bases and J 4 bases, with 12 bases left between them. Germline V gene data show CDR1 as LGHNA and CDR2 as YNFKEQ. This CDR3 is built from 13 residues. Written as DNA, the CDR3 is TGTGCCAGCGGAATCACAGAGTACAATGAGCAGTTCTTC. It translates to CASGITEYNEQFF.

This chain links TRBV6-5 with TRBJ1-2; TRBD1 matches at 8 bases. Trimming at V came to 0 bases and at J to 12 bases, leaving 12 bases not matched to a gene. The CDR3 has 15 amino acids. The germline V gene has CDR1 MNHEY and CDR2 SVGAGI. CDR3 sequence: CASSYSILDREKNTF. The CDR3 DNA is TGTGCCAGCAGTTACTCGATCCTGGACAGGGAAAAAAACACCTTC.

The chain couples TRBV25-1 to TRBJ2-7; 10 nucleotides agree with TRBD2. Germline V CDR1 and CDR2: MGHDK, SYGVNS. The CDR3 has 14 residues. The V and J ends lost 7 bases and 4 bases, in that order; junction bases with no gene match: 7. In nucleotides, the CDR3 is TGTGCCAGCACCCCAGCGGGAGGGCGTTACGAGCAGTACTTC. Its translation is CASTPAGGRYEQYF.

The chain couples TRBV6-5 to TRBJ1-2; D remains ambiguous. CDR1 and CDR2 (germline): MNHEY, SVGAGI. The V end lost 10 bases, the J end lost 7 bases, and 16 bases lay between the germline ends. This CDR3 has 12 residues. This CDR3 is CATLSVRSGYTF. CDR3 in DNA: TGTGCCACCCTTTCGGTTCGGTCTGGCTACACCTTC.

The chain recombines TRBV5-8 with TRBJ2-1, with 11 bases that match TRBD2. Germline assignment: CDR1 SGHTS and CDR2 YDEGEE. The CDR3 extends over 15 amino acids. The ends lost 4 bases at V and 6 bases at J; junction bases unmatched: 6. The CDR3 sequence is CASSIGTSGGNEQFF. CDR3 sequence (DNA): TGTGCCAGCAGCATCGGGACTAGCGGAGGCAATGAGCAGTTCTTC.

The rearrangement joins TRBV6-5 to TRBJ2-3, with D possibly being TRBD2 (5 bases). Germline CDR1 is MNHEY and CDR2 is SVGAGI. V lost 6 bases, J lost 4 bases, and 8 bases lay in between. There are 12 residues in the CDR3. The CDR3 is CASSSSPDTQYF. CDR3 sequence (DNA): TGTGCCAGCAGCTCTAGCCCAGATACGCAGTATTTT.

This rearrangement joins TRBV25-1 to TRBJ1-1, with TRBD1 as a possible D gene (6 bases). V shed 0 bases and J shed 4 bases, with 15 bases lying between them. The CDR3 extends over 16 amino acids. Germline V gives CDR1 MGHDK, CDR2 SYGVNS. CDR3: CASSEYGVQGPTEAFF. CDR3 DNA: TGTGCCAGCAGTGAATATGGGGTGCAGGGGCCCACTGAAGCTTTCTTT.

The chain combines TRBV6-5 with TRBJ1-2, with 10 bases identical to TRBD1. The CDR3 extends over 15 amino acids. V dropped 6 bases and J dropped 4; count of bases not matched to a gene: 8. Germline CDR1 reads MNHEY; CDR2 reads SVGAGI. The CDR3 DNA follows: TGTGCCAGCAGCCGACAGGGGGCAGCATTCTATGGCTACACCTTC. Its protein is CASSRQGAAFYGYTF.

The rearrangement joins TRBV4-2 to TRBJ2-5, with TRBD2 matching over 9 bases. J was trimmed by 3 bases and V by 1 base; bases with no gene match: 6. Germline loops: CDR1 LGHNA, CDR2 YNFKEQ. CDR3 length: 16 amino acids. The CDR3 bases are TGTGCCAGCAGCCAAGGATGGACTAGCGTTAAAGAGACCCAGTACTTC. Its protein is CASSQGWTSVKETQYF.

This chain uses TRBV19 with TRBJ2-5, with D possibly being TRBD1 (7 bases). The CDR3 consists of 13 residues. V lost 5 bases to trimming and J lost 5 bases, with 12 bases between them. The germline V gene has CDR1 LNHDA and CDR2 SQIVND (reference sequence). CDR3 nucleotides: TGTGCCAGTAGTGAATCAGGGGGGGAGACCCAGTACTTC. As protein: CASSESGGETQYF.

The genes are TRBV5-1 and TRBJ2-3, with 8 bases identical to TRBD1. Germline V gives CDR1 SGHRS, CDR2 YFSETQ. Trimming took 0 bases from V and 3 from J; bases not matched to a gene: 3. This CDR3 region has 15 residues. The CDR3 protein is CASSLGQGQTDTQYF. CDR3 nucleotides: TGCGCCAGCAGCTTGGGACAGGGGCAGACAGATACGCAGTATTTT.